The rows below give T cell receptor beta chains drawn from one sample of a study of cytomegalovirus exposure and HLA in healthy donors. Clones were sequenced by immunoSEQ multiplex PCR, and TCRdb holds only the in-frame ones, with some missing. Altogether tens of thousands of clones are present, 90% to 95% being singletons, with the ten largest covering approximately 3%. Sequencing was done on a sample of PBMCs. The receptors here all came from a woman in her late teens or twenties in good health and CMV-seropositive. Both conserved end residues are part of each CDR3. A D gene is named only where the DNA matches it firmly. The size entry is marked missing in some rows and otherwise reads once, few, many or a size class.

TRBJ2-2 TRBD2 TRBV4-1 - TGCGCCAGCAGCCACCGACGGGGGGGCGACACCGGGGAGCTGTTTTTT CASSHRRGGDTGELFF
TRBJ1-2 - TRBV28 few TGTGCCAGCAGTACCCGCCCAGATAACTATGGCTACACCTTC CASSTRPDNYGYTF
TRBJ2-1 - TRBV19 once TGTGCCAGTACCCTCGGACGGAGGGGTAGGAATGAGCAGTTCTTC CASTLGRRGRNEQFF
TRBJ2-7 - TRBV9 - TGTGCCAGCAGCGTCGCCACAGGACAGCTTTACGAGCAGTACTTC CASSVATGQLYEQYF
TRBJ2-1 - TRBV7-9 - TGTGCCAGCAGCTTAGCCTCCGCGGAGTTCTCCTACAATGAGCAGTTCTTC CASSLASAEFSYNEQFF
TRBJ2-7 - TRBV2 - TGTGCCAGCAGAGAACAGGTAGCCTACGAGCAGTACTTC CASREQVAYEQYF
TRBJ1-1 - TRBV28 - TGTGCCAGCATCGCGCAGGGGTACACTGAAGCTTTCTTT CASIAQGYTEAFF
TRBJ1-6 TRBD1 TRBV27 - TGTGCCAGCAGTCCAATCTATTCTTCCGGACAGGATTCACCCCTCCACTTT CASSPIYSSGQDSPLHF
TRBJ1-1 - TRBV10-2 - TGCGCCAGCAGTGAGTACGTAGGGGGTGTTGAAGCTTTCTTT CASSEYVGGVEAFF
TRBJ2-7 TRBD1 TRBV19 - TGTGCCAGTAGTACGAGGGGGCAGGGTAACGACGAGCAGTACTTC CASSTRGQGNDEQYF
TRBJ2-7 TRBD1 TRBV27 - TGTGCCAGCAGTAACCCGGGACAGGGATTCTACGAGCAGTACTTC CASSNPGQGFYEQYF
TRBJ2-1 - TRBV6-6 - TGTGCCAGCAGTTACTCCTGGGTAAGCGTACACAATGAGCAGTTCTTC CASSYSWVSVHNEQFF
TRBJ2-1 - TRBV6-4 - TGTGCCAGCAGTGCCTCTAGGGACTCAGCGCAGTTCTTC CASSASRDSAQFF
TRBJ2-2 - TRBV7-2 few TGTGCCAGCAGCTTGGCCGGGACTCGAAACACCGGGGAGCTGTTTTTT CASSLAGTRNTGELFF
TRBJ2-3 - TRBV28 - TGTGCCAGCACGGGATTTAGCACAGATACGCAGTATTTT CASTGFSTDTQYF
TRBJ2-1 - TRBV9 - TGTGCCAGCAGCGTAAATCTACTGGTTGGCAATGAGCAGTTCTTC CASSVNLLVGNEQFF
TRBJ2-1 TRBD2 TRBV7-9 - TGTGCCAGCAGCATAGAACAGGGACTAGCGGACTACAATGAGCAGTTCTTC CASSIEQGLADYNEQFF
TRBJ2-7 - TRBV21-1 - TGTGCCAGCAGCAAAATCTATCCAGGGTGGGACTACGAGCAGTACTTC CASSKIYPGWDYEQYF
TRBJ1-6 - TRBV19 - TGTGCCAGTAGTATTACGGTGAGCTCCTATAATTCACCCCTCCACTTT CASSITVSSYNSPLHF
TRBJ1-2 - TRBV7-2 - TGTGCCAGCAGCTTAGTGGCAGGGATTAGTTATGGCTACACCTTC CASSLVAGISYGYTF
TRBJ1-5 - TRBV4-3 - TGCGCCAGCAGCCAAGGGGCACGAGGGAGCAATCAGCCCCAGCATTTT CASSQGARGSNQPQHF
TRBJ1-1 - TRBV18 - TGTGCCAGCTCACCTCAAAAGAACACTGAAGCTTTCTTT CASSPQKNTEAFF
TRBJ2-4 TRBD1 TRBV23-1 - TGCGCCAGCAGTCAATACCGGGACAGCTTATGGTACTTC CASSQYRDSLWYF
TRBJ2-7 TRBD1 TRBV7-9 - TGTGCCAGCAGCCGCGCCGGGACAGGGGGCTACGAGCAGTACTTC CASSRAGTGGYEQYF
TRBJ2-3 TRBD2 TRBV25-1 - TGTGCCAGCATCATCCTAGCGGGGGTTGCAGATACGCAGTATTTT CASIILAGVADTQYF
TRBJ1-2 TRBD1 TRBV5-4 - TGTGCCAGCAGCTTGGACAGGGGATGGGATGGCTACACCTTC CASSLDRGWDGYTF
TRBJ2-3 - TRBV28 - TGTGCCAGCAGTTTGCGGCCGGACAGAGCTAGCACAGATACGCAGTATTTT CASSLRPDRASTDTQYF
TRBJ2-3 TRBD2 TRBV6-1 - TGTGCCAGCACTCGGGGGGGCAGAAAAGATACGCAGTATTTT CASTRGGRKDTQYF
TRBJ1-5 TRBD1 TRBV7-8 once TGTGCCAGCAGCTTGGGGGGGACAGGGAGGAGCAATCAGCCCCAGCATTTT CASSLGGTGRSNQPQHF
TRBJ2-7 TRBD1 TRBV6-1 - TGTGCCAGCAGTGCACTTTATCCCGGGACAGGGATCCGGTCCTACGAGCAGTACTTC CASSALYPGTGIRSYEQYF
TRBJ1-2 TRBD1 TRBV7-9 - TGTGCCAGCAGCCAGACAGGGATCGGCCCTTGGGGTGGCTACACCTTC CASSQTGIGPWGGYTF
TRBJ2-3 - TRBV19 - TGTGCCAGTAGTCCGGGCGGGGGCTATAGCACAGATACGCAGTATTTT CASSPGGGYSTDTQYF